This T cell receptor beta chain is drawn from a study of blood T cell repertoires in COVID-19. About the research overall: PBMCs, B-cell-depleted T cells, or T cells were the source of the cDNA or gDNA that made up the material.

Per germline, CDR1 SEHNR and CDR2 FQNEAQ (reference sequence). This CDR3 comprises 15 residues. V lost 5 bases and J lost 2, with 12 bases in between. In the original workflow: Estimation of nucleated cell counts was performed using reference gene primer amplification. The protocol was immunoSEQ multiplex PCR, while the TCRdb copy is restricted to in-frame clones and leaves out a portion. That table is the source of V, J and clone size, and D and trimming were worked out from the DNA. The data hold 200,000 to 250,000 clones, with under 90% observed a single time. The sample comprised PBMCs or T cells enriched from blood (not recorded which). The source of this sequence is a woman in her fifties or sixties who had recovered from COVID-19. This chain joins TRBV7-9 and TRBJ2-2, with D maybe TRBD2 (6 bases). The CDR3 is CASSTGVGNTGELFF. The DNA of the CDR3 is TGTGCCAGCAGCACGGGAGTGGGAAACACCGGGGAGCTGTTTTTT.